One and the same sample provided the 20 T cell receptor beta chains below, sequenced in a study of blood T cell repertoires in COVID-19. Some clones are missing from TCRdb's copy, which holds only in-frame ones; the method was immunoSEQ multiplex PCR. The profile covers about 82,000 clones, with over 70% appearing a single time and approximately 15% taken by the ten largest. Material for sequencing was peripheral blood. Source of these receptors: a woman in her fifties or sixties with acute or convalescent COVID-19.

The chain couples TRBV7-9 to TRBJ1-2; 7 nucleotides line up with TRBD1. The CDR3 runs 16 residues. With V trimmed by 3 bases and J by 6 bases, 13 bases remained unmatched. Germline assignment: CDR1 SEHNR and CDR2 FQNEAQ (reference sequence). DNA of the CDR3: TGTGCCAGCAGCTTCGCTTCAGGGGGTATAATAGATGGCTACACCTTC. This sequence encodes CASSFASGGIIDGYTF.

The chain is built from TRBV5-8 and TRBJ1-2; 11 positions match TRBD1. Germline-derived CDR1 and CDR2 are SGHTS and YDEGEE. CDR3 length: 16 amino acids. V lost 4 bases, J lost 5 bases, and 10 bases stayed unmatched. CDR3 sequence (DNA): TGTGCCAGCAGCATGGCGGGACAGGGGGTAGGATATGGCTACACCTTC. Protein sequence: CASSMAGQGVGYGYTF.

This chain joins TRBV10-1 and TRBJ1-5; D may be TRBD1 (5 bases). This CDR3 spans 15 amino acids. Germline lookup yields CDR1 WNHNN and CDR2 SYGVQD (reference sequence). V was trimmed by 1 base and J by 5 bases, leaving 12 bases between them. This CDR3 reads CASSELKGLDQPQHF. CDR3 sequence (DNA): TGCGCCAGCAGTGAGTTGAAGGGGTTGGATCAGCCCCAGCATTTT.

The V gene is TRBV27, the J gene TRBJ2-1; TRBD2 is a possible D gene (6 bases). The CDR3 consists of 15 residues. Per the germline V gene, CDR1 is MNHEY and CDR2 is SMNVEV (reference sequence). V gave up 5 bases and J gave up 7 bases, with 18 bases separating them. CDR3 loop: CASSISGNPRNEQFF. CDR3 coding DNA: TGTGCCAGCAGTATTAGCGGCAACCCAAGGAATGAGCAGTTCTTC.

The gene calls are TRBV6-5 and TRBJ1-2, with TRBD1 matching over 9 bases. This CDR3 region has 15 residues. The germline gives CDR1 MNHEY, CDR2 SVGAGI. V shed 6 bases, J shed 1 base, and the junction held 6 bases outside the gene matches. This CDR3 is CASRPTGGYNYGYTF. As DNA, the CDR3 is TGTGCCAGCAGACCAACAGGGGGCTATAACTATGGCTACACCTTC.

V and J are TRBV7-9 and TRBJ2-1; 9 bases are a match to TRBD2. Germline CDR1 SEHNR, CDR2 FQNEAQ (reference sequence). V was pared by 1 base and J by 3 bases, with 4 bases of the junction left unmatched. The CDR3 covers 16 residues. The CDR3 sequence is CASSLESSGIYNEQFF. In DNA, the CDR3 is TGTGCCAGCAGCTTAGAGTCTAGCGGGATCTACAATGAGCAGTTCTTC. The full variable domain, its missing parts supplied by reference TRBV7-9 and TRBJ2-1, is DTGVSQNPRHKITKRGQNVTFRCDPISEHNRLYWYRQTLGQGPEFLTYFQNEAQLEKSRLLSDRFSAERPKGSFSTLEIQRTEQGDSAMYLCASSLESSGIYNEQFFGPGTRLTVL.

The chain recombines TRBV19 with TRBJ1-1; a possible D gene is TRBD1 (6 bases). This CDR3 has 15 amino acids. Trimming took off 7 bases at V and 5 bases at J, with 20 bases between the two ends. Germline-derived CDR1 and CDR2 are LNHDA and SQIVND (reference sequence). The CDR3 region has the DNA TGTGCCAGTATCAACCCGGGAGGGGGGCGGACTGAAGCTTTCTTT. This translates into CASINPGGGRTEAFF.

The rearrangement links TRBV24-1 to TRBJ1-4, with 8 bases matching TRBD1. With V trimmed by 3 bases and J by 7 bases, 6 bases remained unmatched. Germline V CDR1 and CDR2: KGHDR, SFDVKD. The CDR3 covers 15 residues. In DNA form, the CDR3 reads TGTGCCACCAGTGATAAAGGACAGGGAGGTGAAAAACTGTTTTTT. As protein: CATSDKGQGGEKLFF.

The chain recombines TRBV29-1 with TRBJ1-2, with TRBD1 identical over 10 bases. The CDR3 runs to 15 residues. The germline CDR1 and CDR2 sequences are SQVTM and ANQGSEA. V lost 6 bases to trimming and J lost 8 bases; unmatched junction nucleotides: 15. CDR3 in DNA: TGCAGCGTGCCGGGACAGGGGTTTACCTTGTCGGGCTACACCTTC. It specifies CSVPGQGFTLSGYTF.

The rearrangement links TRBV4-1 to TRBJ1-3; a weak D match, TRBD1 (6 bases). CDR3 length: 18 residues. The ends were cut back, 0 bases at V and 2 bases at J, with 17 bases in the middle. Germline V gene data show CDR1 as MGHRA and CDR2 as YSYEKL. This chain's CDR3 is CASSQDLARGFTGNTIYF. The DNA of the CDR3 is TGCGCCAGCAGCCAAGATCTGGCCAGGGGCTTTACTGGAAACACCATATATTTT.

CDR3 sequence: CASSNDKRYGYTF. CDR3 coding DNA: TGTGCCAGCAGCAACGACAAACGCTATGGCTACACCTTC. The V and J genes are TRBV3-1 (or the pseudogene TRBV3-2) and TRBJ1-2; D is unclear. CDR1 is LGHDT and CDR2 is YNNKEL in the germline V gene (reference sequence). V was shortened by 5 bases and J by 4 bases, with 11 bases between the two germline ends. The CDR3 is 13 residues long.

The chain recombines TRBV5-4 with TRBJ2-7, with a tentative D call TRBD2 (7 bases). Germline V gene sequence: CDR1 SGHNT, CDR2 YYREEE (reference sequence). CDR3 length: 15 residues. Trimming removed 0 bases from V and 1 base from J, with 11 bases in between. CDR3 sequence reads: CASSLARGASYEQYF. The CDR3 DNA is TGTGCCAGCAGCTTGGCCCGGGGGGCTTCCTACGAGCAGTACTTC.

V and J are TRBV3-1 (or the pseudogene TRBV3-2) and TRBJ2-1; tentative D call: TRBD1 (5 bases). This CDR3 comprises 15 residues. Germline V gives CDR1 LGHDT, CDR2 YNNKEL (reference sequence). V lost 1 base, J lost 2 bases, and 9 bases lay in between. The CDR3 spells CASSQAQGAYNEQFF. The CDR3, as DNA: TGTGCCAGCAGCCAAGCCCAGGGTGCCTACAATGAGCAGTTCTTC.

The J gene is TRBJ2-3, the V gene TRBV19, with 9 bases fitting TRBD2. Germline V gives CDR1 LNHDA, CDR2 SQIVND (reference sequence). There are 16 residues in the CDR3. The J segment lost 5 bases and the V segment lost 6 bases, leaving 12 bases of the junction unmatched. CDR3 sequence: CASRLSGGRAGDTQYF. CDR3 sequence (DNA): TGTGCCAGTAGGTTAAGTGGCGGGAGGGCCGGAGATACGCAGTATTTT. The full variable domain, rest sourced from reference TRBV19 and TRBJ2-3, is DGGITQSPKYLFRKEGQNVTLSCEQNLNHDAMYWYRQDPGQGLRLIYYSQIVNDFQKGDIAEGYSVSREKKESFPLTVTSAQKNPTAFYLCASRLSGGRAGDTQYFGPGTRLTVL.

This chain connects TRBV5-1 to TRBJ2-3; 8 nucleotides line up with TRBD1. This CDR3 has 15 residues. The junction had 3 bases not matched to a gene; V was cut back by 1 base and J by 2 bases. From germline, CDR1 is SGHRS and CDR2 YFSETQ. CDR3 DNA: TGCGCCAGCAGCTTGATGGACAGGGACACAGATACGCAGTATTTT. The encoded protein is CASSLMDRDTDTQYF.

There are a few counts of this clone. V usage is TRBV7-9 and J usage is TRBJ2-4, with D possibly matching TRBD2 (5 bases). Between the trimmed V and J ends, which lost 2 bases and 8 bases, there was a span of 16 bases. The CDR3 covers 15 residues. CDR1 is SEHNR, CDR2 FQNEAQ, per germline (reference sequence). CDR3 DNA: TGTGCCAGCAGCTTAACCGCCTCCGACGGGGACATTCAGTACTTC. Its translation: CASSLTASDGDIQYF.

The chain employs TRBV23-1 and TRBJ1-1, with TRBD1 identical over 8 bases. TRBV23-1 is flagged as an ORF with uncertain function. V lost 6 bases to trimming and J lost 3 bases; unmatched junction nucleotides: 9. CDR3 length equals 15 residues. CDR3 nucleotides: TGCGCCAGCAGAAACAGGGGGTTTGCGTACACTGAAGCTTTCTTT. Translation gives CASRNRGFAYTEAFF.

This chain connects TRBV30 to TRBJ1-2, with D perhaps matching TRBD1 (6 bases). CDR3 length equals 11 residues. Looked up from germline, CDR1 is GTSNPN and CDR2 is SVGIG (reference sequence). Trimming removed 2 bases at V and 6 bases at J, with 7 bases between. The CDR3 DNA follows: TGTGCCTGGAGTACAGGGAATGGCTACACCTTC. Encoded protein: CAWSTGNGYTF.

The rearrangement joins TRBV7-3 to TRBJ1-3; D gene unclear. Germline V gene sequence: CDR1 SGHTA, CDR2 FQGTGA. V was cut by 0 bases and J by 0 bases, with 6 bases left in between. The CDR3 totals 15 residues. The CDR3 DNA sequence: TGTGCCAGCAGCTTAACAGGAGTCTCTGGAAACACCATATATTTT. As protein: CASSLTGVSGNTIYF.

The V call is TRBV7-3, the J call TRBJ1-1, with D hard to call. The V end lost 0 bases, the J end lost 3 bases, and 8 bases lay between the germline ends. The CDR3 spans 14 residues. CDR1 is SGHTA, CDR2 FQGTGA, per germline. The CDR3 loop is CASSLTARDTEAFF. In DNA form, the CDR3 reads TGTGCCAGCAGCTTAACCGCGCGGGACACTGAAGCTTTCTTT. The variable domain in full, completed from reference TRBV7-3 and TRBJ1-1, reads GAGVSQTPSNKVTEKGKYVELRCDPISGHTALYWYRQSLGQGPEFLIYFQGTGAADDSGLPNDRFFAVRPEGSVSTLKIQRTERGDSAVYLCASSLTARDTEAFFGQGTRLTVV.